The 16 T cell receptor beta chains below were found in one sample sequenced in a study of CD8 T cells in ankylosing spondylitis. What these receptors recognize is not known. TCRdb re-called the 5' RACE reads through MiXCR, storing one row per CDR3 protein. The table has about 750,000 distinct CDR3 sequences, around 17% seen once; the top ten hold around 19%. Study-wide points: Seemingly distinctive of ankylosing spondylitis blood was a TCR beta motif formed by eight highly homologous variants.

Sequencing used blood, either unsorted or a sorted T cell fraction (not recorded which). These TCRs come from a male donor with ankylosing spondylitis.

This clonotype was picked up many times. This chain joins TRBV12-3 or TRBV12-4 and TRBJ2-7; the D is unclear. The CDR3 spans 15 residues. Trimming took 2 bases from V and 0 from J, leaving 11 bases between them. The CDR3 DNA sequence: TGTGCCAGCAGTTTAACAGCCAAACCCTCCTACGAGCAGTACTTC. Its translation: CASSLTAKPSYEQYF.

This clonotype was counted between two and nine times. The chain employs TRBV25-1 and TRBJ2-2; 9 bases match TRBD1. Losses at the gene ends were 5 bases for V and 7 bases for J; bases not matched to a gene: 11. In germline, CDR1 is MGHDK, CDR2 SYGVNS. This CDR3 has 16 amino acids. CDR3 region: CASSPGTGIGGGELFF. The CDR3 DNA sequence: TGTGCCAGCAGTCCCGGGACAGGGATAGGCGGCGGGGAGCTGTTTTTT.

This clonotype occurred many times. The chain is built from TRBV7-8 and TRBJ2-1, with unresolved D. The germline V gene encodes CDR1 SGHVS and CDR2 FQNEAQ. The V gene lost 5 bases and the J gene lost 5 bases, with 13 bases spanning the gap. CDR3 size: 14 residues. CDR3 region: CASSPSTYNNEQFF. In DNA form, the CDR3 reads TGTGCCAGCAGCCCTAGTACCTATAACAATGAGCAGTTCTTC.

The V call is TRBV12-3 or TRBV12-4, the J call TRBJ1-1; the D is unclear. V was cut by 3 bases and J by 0 bases, with 8 bases left in between. The CDR3 length is 14 residues. CDR3 amino acids: CASSFYTLNTEAFF. Written as DNA, the CDR3 is TGTGCCAGCAGTTTCTACACCCTGAACACTGAAGCTTTCTTT.

This clonotype has just a few counts. V usage is TRBV5-1 and J usage is TRBJ1-2; D remains unclear. Looked up from germline, CDR1 is SGHRS and CDR2 is YFSETQ. The V and J ends lost 0 bases and 5 bases respectively, with 2 bases between them. This CDR3 is built from 11 residues. The CDR3 DNA follows: TGCGCCAGCAGCTTGGTGTATGGCTACACCTTC. This gives the protein CASSLVYGYTF. Full variable domain (remainder filled in from reference TRBV5-1 and TRBJ1-2): KAGVTQTPRYLIKTRGQQVTLSCSPISGHRSVSWYQQTPGQGLQFLFEYFSETQRNKGNFPGRFSGRQFSNSRSEMNVSTLELGDSALYLCASSLVYGYTFGSGTRLTVV.

This clonotype was detected a few times. The chain employs TRBV25-1 and TRBJ2-1; D not certain. Trimming took off 3 bases at V and 8 bases at J, with 11 bases between the two ends. The length of the CDR3 is 13 residues. Germline V gene sequence: CDR1 MGHDK, CDR2 SYGVNS. The CDR3 DNA follows: TGTGCCAGCAGTGACGCCCCCCGCTATGAGCAGTTCTTC. Translation: CASSDAPRYEQFF.

In its sample, this clonotype was seen a few times. The chain combines TRBV29-1 with TRBJ2-3; 7 positions agree with TRBD2. V shed 4 bases and J 0 bases; nucleotides not matched to a gene: 4. The V gene's germline CDR1 is SQVTM and CDR2 ANQGSEA. The CDR3 has 14 amino acids. DNA of the CDR3: TGCAGCGTTGCCGGACTAGGAAGCACAGATACGCAGTATTTT. This encodes CSVAGLGSTDTQYF.

In this sample, this clonotype turned up a few times. The genes are TRBV27 and TRBJ2-2; D remains ambiguous. Germline CDR1 and CDR2: MNHEY and SMNVEV (reference sequence). Trimming pared 5 bases from V and 4 bases from J, leaving 17 bases between. The CDR3 spans 16 residues. The DNA for the CDR3 is TGTGCCAGCAGTGGGTTAATTTCTAGTCGCACCGGGGAGCTGTTTTTT. Its translation is CASSGLISSRTGELFF.

The chain links TRBV5-1 to TRBJ2-7; TRBD1 agrees at 11 bases. The germline V gene encodes CDR1 SGHRS and CDR2 YFSETQ. V shed 6 bases, J shed 4 bases, and the junction held 6 bases outside the gene matches. The CDR3 covers 14 residues. The chain's CDR3 is CASTQDRGRYEQYF. The CDR3 region has the DNA TGCGCCAGCACCCAGGACAGGGGGCGTTACGAGCAGTACTTC.

The chain combines TRBV12-3 or TRBV12-4 with TRBJ2-3, with 13 bases identical to TRBD2. After removal of 5 bases from V and 2 bases from J, the junction contained 7 bases not matched to a gene. The CDR3 spans 17 residues. Written as DNA, the CDR3 is TGTGCCAGCAGTCCCGGACTAGCGGGAGAGAACACAGATACGCAGTATTTT. Residues: CASSPGLAGENTDTQYF.

This chain joins TRBV3-1 and TRBJ2-5, with 9 bases matching TRBD2. V dropped 5 bases and J dropped 2; count of bases not matched to a gene: 12. From germline, CDR1 is LGHDT and CDR2 YNNKEL (reference sequence). The CDR3 sequence is 17 residues long. CDR3 loop: CASSYSTSGWTQETQYF. The CDR3, as DNA: TGTGCCAGCAGCTACTCAACTAGCGGGTGGACGCAAGAGACCCAGTACTTC.

A few counts support this clonotype. The rearrangement joins TRBV7-9 to TRBJ1-2; tentative D call: TRBD1 (5 bases). Between the trimmed V and J ends, which lost 0 bases and 6 bases, there was a span of 11 bases. The germline V gene has CDR1 SEHNR and CDR2 FQNEAQ (reference sequence). CDR3 size: 14 residues. CDR3: CASSLALGDHGYTF. Written as DNA, the CDR3 is TGTGCCAGCAGCTTAGCACTGGGGGACCATGGCTACACCTTC.

This rearrangement joins TRBV2 to TRBJ2-1; D call uncertain. V was shortened by 2 bases and J by 2 bases, with 16 bases between the two germline ends. Germline V lookup: CDR1 SNHLY, CDR2 FYNNEI. This CDR3 has 17 residues. DNA of the CDR3: TGTGCCAGCAGTGAAAAATTAGACACCAGCCCCTACAATGAGCAGTTCTTC. It is translated as CASSEKLDTSPYNEQFF.

This chain joins TRBV12-3 or TRBV12-4 and TRBJ2-7; 8 nucleotides match TRBD1. V trimming: 5 bases; J trimming: 3 bases; junction bases outside the gene matches: 12. The CDR3 sequence is 16 residues long. CDR3 nucleotide sequence: TGTGCCAGCAGTAACCAAGGACAGGGATTCCTCTACGAGCAGTACTTC. This gives the protein CASSNQGQGFLYEQYF.

The chain employs TRBV29-1 and TRBJ2-1, with D perhaps matching TRBD2 (5 bases). Trimming cost V 4 bases and J 12 bases, with 19 bases left between them. The CDR3 contains 13 residues. Germline V gene sequence: CDR1 SQVTM, CDR2 ANQGSEA. The CDR3, as DNA: TGCAGCGTTGGTAGGTGGAGTTTAGGAGGGCAGTTCTTC. This translates into CSVGRWSLGGQFF.

This clonotype has a handful of counts. The chain has TRBV5-1 and TRBJ2-1; TRBD2 agrees at 8 bases. Germline values: CDR1 SGHRS, CDR2 YFSETQ. V shed 4 bases, J shed 6 bases, and the junction held 12 bases outside the gene matches. The CDR3 is made up of 16 amino acids. CDR3 residues: CASSRTSGSYGNEQFF. In DNA form, the CDR3 reads TGCGCCAGCAGCCGCACAAGCGGGAGTTACGGCAATGAGCAGTTCTTC. The variable domain in full, completed from reference TRBV5-1 and TRBJ2-1, reads KAGVTQTPRYLIKTRGQQVTLSCSPISGHRSVSWYQQTPGQGLQFLFEYFSETQRNKGNFPGRFSGRQFSNSRSEMNVSTLELGDSALYLCASSRTSGSYGNEQFFGPGTRLTVL.